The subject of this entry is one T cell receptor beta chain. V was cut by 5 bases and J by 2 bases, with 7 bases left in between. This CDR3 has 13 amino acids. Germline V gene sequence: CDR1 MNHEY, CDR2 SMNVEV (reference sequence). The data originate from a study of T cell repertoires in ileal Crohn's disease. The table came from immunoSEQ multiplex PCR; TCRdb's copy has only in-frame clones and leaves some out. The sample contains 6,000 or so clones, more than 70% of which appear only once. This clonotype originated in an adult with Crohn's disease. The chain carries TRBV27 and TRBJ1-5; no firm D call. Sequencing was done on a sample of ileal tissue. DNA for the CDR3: TGTGCCAGCAGTCCCCCTGGCAATCAGCCCCAGCATTTT. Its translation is CASSPPGNQPQHF.